This TCR beta chain stems from a study of a mutant IDH1 vaccine in newly diagnosed glioma. Overall study results and limits: Shifts in the top peripheral T cell clonotypes seemed unrelated to pseudoprogression.

A remark on this clone: Its cognate antigen is unknown.

The table came from immunoSEQ multiplex PCR; TCRdb's copy has only in-frame clones and leaves some out. The repertoire holds 98,000 or so clones, with roughly 89% as singletons. The time point denotes: baseline, week 1 (first vaccination visit). Treatment indicated: pre-vaccination baseline after standard-of-care therapy. Germline-derived CDR1 and CDR2 are SGHTA and FQGNSA. This CDR3 comprises 15 residues. V gave up 5 bases and J gave up 3 bases; unmatched junction bases: 9. This sequence was found in a woman aged 50 to 65 with glioma. V gene TRBV7-2 combines with J gene TRBJ1-1; 7 nucleotides match TRBD1. The sequencing used PBMCs, collected from a glioma patient treated with radiotherapy, temozolomide or both. The CDR3 spells CASSVLGTDYTEAFF. The CDR3 DNA follows: TGTGCCAGCAGCGTACTAGGGACAGATTACACTGAAGCTTTCTTT.